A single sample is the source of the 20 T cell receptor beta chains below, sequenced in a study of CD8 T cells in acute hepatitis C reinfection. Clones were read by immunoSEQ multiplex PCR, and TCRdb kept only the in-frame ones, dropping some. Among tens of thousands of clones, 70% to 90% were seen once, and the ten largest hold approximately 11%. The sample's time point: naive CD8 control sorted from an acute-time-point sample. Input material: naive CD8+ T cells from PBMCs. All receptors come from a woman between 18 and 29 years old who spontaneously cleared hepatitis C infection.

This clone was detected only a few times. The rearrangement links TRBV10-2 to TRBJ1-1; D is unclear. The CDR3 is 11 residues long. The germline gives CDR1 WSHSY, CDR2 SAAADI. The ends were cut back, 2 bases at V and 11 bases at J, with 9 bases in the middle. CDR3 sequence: CASSEGVLAFF. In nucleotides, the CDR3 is TGCGCCAGCAGTGAGGGGGTGCTCGCTTTCTTT.

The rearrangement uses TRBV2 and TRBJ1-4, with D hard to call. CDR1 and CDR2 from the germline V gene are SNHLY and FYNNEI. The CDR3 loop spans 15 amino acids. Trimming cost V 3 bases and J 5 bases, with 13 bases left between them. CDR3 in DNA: TGTGCCAGCAGTGAGCACAAGTATGCGAATGAAAAACTGTTTTTT. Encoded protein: CASSEHKYANEKLFF.

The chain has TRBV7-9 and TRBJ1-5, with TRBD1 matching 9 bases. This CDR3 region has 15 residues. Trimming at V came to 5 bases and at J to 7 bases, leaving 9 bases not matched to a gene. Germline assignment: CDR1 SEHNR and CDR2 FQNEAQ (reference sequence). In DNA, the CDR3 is TGTGCCAGCAGCAGGGACAGGGCGCGGGGGCAGCCCCAGCATTTT. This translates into CASSRDRARGQPQHF.

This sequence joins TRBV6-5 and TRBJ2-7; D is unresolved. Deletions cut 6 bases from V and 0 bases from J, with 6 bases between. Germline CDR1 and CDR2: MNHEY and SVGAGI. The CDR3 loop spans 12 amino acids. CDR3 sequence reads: CASSADSYEQYF. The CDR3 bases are TGTGCCAGCAGCGCTGACTCCTACGAGCAGTACTTC.

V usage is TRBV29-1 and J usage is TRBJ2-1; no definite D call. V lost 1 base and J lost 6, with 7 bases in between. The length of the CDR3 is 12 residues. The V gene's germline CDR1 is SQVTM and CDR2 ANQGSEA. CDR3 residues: CSVEGPRNEQFF. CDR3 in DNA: TGCAGCGTTGAAGGTCCACGCAATGAGCAGTTCTTC.

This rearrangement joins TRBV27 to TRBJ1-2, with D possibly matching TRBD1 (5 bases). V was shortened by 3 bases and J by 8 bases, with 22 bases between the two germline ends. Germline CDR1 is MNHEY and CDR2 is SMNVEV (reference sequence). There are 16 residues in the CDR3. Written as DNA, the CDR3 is TGTGCCAGCAGTTTGAGGGGAAGTGTTCCTATCGCGGGCTACACCTTC. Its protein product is CASSLRGSVPIAGYTF.

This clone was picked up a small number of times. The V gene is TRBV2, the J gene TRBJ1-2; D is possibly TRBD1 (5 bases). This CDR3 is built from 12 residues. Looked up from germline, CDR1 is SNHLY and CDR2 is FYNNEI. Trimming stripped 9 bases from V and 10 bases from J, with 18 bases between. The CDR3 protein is CARKNLGVYYTF. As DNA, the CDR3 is TGTGCCAGGAAGAATTTGGGGGTCTACTACACCTTC.

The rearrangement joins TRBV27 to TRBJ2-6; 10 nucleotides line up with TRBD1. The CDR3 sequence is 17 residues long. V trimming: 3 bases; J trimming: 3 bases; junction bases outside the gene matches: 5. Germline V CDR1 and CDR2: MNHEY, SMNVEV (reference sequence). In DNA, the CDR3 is TGTGCCAGCAGTTTGACAGGGGGCAGAAGTGGGGCCAACGTCCTGACTTTC. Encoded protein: CASSLTGGRSGANVLTF.

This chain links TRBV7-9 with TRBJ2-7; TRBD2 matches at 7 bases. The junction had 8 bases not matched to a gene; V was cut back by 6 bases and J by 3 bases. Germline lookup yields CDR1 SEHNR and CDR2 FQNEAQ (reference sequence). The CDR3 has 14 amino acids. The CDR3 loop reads CASSAGGSLYEQYF. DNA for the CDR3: TGTGCCAGCAGTGCTGGCGGGAGTCTCTACGAGCAGTACTTC.

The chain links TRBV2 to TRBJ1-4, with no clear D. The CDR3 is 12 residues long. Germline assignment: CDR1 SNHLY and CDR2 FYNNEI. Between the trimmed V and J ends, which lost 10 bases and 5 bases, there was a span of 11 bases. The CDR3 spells CATDGGNEKLFF. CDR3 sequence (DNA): TGTGCCACCGACGGAGGGAATGAAAAACTGTTTTTT.

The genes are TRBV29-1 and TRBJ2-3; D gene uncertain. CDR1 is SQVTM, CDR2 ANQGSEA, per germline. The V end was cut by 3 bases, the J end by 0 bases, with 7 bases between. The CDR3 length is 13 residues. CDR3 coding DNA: TGCAGCGTTGACCTGCCTAGCACAGATACGCAGTATTTT. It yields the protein CSVDLPSTDTQYF.

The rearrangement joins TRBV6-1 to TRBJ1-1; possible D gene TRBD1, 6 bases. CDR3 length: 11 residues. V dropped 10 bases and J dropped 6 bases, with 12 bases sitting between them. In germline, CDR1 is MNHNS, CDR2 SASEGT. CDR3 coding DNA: TGTGCCACCGTACAGGGTGCTGAAGCTTTCTTT. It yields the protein CATVQGAEAFF.

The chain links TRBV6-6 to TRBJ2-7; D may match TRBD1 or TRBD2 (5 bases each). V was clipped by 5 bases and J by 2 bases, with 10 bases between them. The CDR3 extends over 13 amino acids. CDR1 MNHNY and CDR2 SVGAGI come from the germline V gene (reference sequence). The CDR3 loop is CASSTGPPYEQYF. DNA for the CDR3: TGTGCCAGCAGTACGGGACCCCCCTACGAGCAGTACTTC.

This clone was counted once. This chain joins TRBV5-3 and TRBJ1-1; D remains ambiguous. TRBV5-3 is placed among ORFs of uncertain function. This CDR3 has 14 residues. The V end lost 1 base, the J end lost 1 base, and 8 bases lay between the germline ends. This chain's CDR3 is CARSLRRKNTEAFF. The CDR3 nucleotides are TGTGCCAGAAGCTTGCGTCGGAAGAACACTGAAGCTTTCTTT.

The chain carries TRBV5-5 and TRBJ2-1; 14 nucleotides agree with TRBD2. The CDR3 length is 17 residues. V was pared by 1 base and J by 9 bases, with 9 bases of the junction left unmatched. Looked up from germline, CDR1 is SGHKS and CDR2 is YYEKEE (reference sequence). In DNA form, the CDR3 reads TGTGCCAGCAGCTTGTCCCGGACGGGACTAGCGGGAGTTGAGCAGTTCTTC. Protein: CASSLSRTGLAGVEQFF.

The CDR3 region is CASSYRGSSSYEQYF. CDR3 nucleotides: TGTGCCAGCAGTTACCGAGGGAGCAGCTCCTACGAGCAGTACTTC. V is TRBV6-5 and J is TRBJ2-7; possible D gene TRBD2, 5 bases. The CDR3 totals 15 residues. Trimming removed 2 bases from V and 0 bases from J, with 11 bases in between. In germline, CDR1 is MNHEY, CDR2 SVGAGI.

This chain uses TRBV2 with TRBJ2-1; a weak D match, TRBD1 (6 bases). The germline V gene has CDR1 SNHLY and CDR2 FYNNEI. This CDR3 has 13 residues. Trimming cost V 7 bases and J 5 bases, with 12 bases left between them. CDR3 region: CASILGTNNEQFF. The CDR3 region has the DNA TGTGCCAGCATCCTGGGGACAAACAATGAGCAGTTCTTC.

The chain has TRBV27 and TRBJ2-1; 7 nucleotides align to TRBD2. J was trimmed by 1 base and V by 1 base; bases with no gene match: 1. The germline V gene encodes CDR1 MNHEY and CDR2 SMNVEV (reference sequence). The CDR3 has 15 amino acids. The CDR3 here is CASSLWRESYNEQFF. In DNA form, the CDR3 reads TGTGCCAGCAGTTTATGGCGGGAGTCCTACAATGAGCAGTTCTTC.

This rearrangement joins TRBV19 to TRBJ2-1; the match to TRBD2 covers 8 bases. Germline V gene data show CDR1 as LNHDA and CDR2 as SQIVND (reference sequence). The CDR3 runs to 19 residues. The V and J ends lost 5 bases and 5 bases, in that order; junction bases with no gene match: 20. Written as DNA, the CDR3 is TGTGCCAGTAGTCATAGGGGAGGGACTAGGTTTCCTCCCAACAATGAGCAGTTCTTC. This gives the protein CASSHRGGTRFPPNNEQFF.

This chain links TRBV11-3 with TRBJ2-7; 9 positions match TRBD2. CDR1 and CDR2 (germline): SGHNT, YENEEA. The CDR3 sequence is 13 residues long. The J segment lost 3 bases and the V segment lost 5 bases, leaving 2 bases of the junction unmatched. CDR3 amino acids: CASSETSGYEQYF. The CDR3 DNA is TGTGCCAGCAGCGAGACTAGCGGCTACGAGCAGTACTTC.